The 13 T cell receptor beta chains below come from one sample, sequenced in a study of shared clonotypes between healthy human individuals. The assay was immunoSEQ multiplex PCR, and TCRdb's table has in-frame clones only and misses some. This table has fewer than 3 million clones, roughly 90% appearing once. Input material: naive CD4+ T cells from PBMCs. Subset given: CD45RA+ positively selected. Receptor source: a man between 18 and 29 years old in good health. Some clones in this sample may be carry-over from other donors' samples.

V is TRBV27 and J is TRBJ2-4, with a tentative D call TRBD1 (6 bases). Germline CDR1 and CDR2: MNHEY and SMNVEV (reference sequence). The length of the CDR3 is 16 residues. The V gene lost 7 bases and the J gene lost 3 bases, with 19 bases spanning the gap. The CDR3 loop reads CASNTRTRGGKNIQYF. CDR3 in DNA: TGTGCCAGCAATACCCGGACCAGGGGTGGCAAAAACATTCAGTACTTC.

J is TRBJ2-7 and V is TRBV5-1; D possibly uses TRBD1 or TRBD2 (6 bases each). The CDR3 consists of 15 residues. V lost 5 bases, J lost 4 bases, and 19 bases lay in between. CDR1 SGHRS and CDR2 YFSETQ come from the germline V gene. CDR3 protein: CASREGGSDVYEQYF. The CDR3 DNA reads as TGCGCCAGCAGGGAGGGGGGATCGGATGTGTACGAGCAGTACTTC.

The CDR3: CASSPGLDEQYF. As DNA, the CDR3 is TGTGCCAGCTCACCCGGTCTCGACGAGCAGTACTTC. This chain links TRBV18 with TRBJ2-7; no clear D gene. The germline V gene encodes CDR1 KGHSH and CDR2 LQKENI. Trimming stripped 3 bases from V and 5 bases from J, with 8 bases between. The CDR3 has 12 amino acids.

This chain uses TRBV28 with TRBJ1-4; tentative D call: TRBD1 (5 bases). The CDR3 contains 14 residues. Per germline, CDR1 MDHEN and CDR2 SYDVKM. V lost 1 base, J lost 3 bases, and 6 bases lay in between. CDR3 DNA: TGTGCCAGCAGTTTATTCAGGGCTAATGAAAAACTGTTTTTT. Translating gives CASSLFRANEKLFF.

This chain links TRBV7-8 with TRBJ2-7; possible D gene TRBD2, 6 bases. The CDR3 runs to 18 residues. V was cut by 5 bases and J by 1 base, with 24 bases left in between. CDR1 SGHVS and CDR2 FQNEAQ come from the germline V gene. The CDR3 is CASSRHDVIREPSYEQYF. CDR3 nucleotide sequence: TGTGCCAGCAGCCGGCACGATGTTATCCGGGAGCCTTCCTACGAGCAGTACTTC.

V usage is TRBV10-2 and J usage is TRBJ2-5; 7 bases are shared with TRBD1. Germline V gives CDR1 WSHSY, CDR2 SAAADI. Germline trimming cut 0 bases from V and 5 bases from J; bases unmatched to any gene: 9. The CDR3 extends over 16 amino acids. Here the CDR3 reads CASSESRTGKKETQYF. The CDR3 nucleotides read TGCGCCAGCAGTGAGTCGAGGACAGGAAAGAAGGAGACCCAGTACTTC.

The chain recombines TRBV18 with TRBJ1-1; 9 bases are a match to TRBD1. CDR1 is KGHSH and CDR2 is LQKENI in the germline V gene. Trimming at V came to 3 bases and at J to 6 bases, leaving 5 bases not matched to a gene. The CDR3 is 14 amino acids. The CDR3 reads CASSPLQGASEAFF. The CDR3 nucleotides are TGTGCCAGCTCACCCCTACAGGGGGCATCTGAAGCTTTCTTT.

CDR3 coding DNA: TGTGCCAGCAGTTTCAGCGGGAGGGAGAATGAGCAGTTCTTC. Translation gives CASSFSGRENEQFF. V usage is TRBV27 and J usage is TRBJ2-1; 10 bases align to TRBD2. This CDR3 has 14 residues. With V trimmed by 3 bases and J by 7 bases, 3 bases remained unmatched. Germline V gene data show CDR1 as MNHEY and CDR2 as SMNVEV (reference sequence).

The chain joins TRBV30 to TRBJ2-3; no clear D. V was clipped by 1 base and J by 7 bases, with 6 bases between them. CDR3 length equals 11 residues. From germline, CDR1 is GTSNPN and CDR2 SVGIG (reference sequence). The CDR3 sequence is CAWSDLNTQYF. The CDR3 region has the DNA TGTGCCTGGAGTGATTTAAATACGCAGTATTTT.

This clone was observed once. As DNA, the CDR3 is TGCGCCAGCAGTCTTGTACTAGCGGGAGTTTCTTATGAGCAGTTCTTC. Protein product: CASSLVLAGVSYEQFF. The chain recombines TRBV5-1 with TRBJ2-1; 11 bases fit TRBD2. The CDR3 runs 16 residues. Germline-derived CDR1 and CDR2 are SGHRS and YFSETQ. V gave up 5 bases and J gave up 8 bases; unmatched junction bases: 12. Full variable domain (outside the CDR3, taken from reference TRBV5-1 and TRBJ2-1): KAGVTQTPRYLIKTRGQQVTLSCSPISGHRSVSWYQQTPGQGLQFLFEYFSETQRNKGNFPGRFSGRQFSNSRSEMNVSTLELGDSALYLCASSLVLAGVSYEQFFGPGTRLTVL.

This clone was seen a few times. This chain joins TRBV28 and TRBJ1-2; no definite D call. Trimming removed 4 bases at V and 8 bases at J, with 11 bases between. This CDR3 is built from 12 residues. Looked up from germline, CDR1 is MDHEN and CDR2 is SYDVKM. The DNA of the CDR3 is TGTGCCAGCAGTTCCAACAGCTACGGCTACACCTTC. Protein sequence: CASSSNSYGYTF.

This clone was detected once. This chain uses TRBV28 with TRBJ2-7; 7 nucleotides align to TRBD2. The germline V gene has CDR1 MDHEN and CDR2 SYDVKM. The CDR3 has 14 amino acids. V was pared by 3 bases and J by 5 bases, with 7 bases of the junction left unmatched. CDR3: CASSLGGTIDEQYF. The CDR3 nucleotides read TGTGCCAGCAGTTTGGGGGGGACCATCGACGAGCAGTACTTC.

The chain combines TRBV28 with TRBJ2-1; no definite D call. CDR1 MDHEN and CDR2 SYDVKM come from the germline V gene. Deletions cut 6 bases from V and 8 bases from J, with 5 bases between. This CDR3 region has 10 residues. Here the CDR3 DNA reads TGTGCCAGCAGGCGGTATGAGCAGTTCTTC. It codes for CASRRYEQFF.